The sequence of this TCR beta chain was determined in a study of T cell changes during pregnancy in multiple sclerosis. The table came from immunoSEQ multiplex PCR; TCRdb's copy has only in-frame clones and leaves some out. Of around 28,000 clones listed, about nine tenths are singletons. This clonotype was sampled from a female donor with multiple sclerosis, enrolled in a pregnancy study. The sample in question was CD8+ T cells from peripheral blood mononuclear cells, obtained in the second trimester of pregnancy.

CDR3 loop: CASSLSMGGRGDTQYF. DNA for the CDR3: TGTGCCAGCAGTTTATCGATGGGAGGGCGCGGAGATACGCAGTATTTT. The V call is TRBV27, the J call TRBJ2-3, with 7 bases fitting TRBD2. Germline V gene lookup returns CDR1 MNHEY and CDR2 SMNVEV (reference sequence). This CDR3 is 16 amino acids long. V shed 0 bases, J shed 5 bases, and the junction held 8 bases outside the gene matches.